Listed below are T cell receptor beta chains from one sample, sequenced in a study of shared clonotypes between healthy human individuals. This table comes from immunoSEQ multiplex PCR, and its TCRdb copy is limited to in-frame clones, with some not included. The sample comprises over a million clones, around 98% of which are singletons, and approximately 0.44% rests with the top ten. The source material was naive CD4+ T cells sorted from blood. The receptors derive from a man aged 30 to 45 in good health. The CDR3 runs from the conserved cysteine through the conserved F or W. A D gene is named only where the DNA matches it firmly. The listing skips clone size in some rows; elsewhere it reads once, few, many or a size class.

d_call | clone_size | j_call | v_call | cdr3_aa | cdr3_nt
TRBD2 | - | TRBJ2-7 | TRBV19 | CASSMGSGVGYEQYF | TGTGCCAGTAGTATGGGTAGCGGGGTCGGTTACGAGCAGTACTTC
- | - | TRBJ2-7 | TRBV7-2 | CASSLAGLNYEQYF | TGTGCCAGCAGCTTAGCCGGGCTCAACTACGAGCAGTACTTC
TRBD1 | - | TRBJ2-1 | TRBV7-2 | CASSLETGEKFF | TGTGCCAGCAGCTTAGAAACAGGGGAGAAGTTCTTC
- | once | TRBJ1-5 | TRBV15 | CATSREWENQPQHF | TGTGCCACCAGCAGAGAATGGGAGAATCAGCCCCAGCATTTT
- | - | TRBJ2-7 | TRBV7-8 | CASSLRDYEQYF | TGTGCCAGCAGCTTACGGGACTACGAGCAGTACTTC
- | - | TRBJ2-3 | TRBV4-2 | CASSQERGGLGGTQYF | TGTGCCAGCAGCCAAGAGCGTGGGGGTCTGGGGGGTACGCAGTATTTT
- | - | TRBJ2-7 | TRBV4-3 | CASSQVQRFLEQYF | TGCGCCAGCAGCCAAGTACAGAGGTTCCTCGAGCAGTACTTC
TRBD1 | - | TRBJ1-5 | TRBV6-5 | CASRSSGGDQPQHF | TGTGCCAGCAGGTCATCAGGGGGCGATCAGCCCCAGCATTTT
- | - | TRBJ2-7 | TRBV2 | CASRKETGTYEQYF | TGTGCCAGCCGAAAGGAAACCGGGACCTACGAGCAGTACTTC
- | - | TRBJ1-1 | TRBV18 | CASSPTKENTEAFF | TGTGCCAGCTCACCCACCAAAGAGAACACTGAAGCTTTCTTT
- | - | TRBJ2-5 | TRBV18 | CASSPQQQETQYF | TGTGCCAGCTCACCTCAGCAGCAAGAGACCCAGTACTTC
TRBD2 | - | TRBJ2-7 | TRBV5-1 | CASSFSGRGYEQYF | TGCGCCAGCAGCTTTAGCGGGAGGGGGTACGAGCAGTACTTC
- | - | TRBJ2-7 | TRBV28 | CASRPWGPYEQYF | TGTGCCAGCAGGCCCTGGGGACCCTACGAGCAGTACTTC
- | - | TRBJ1-1 | TRBV18 | CASSRTRDKNTEAFF | TGTGCCAGCTCACGGACCAGGGATAAGAACACTGAAGCTTTCTTT
- | - | TRBJ2-5 | TRBV10-3 | CAISEGAGETQYF | TGTGCCATCAGTGAGGGGGCGGGAGAGACCCAGTACTTC
- | - | TRBJ1-5 | TRBV1 | CTSSQGGYTFQHF | TGCACCAGCAGCCAAGGAGGGTACACGTTCCAGCATTTT
- | - | TRBJ1-1 | TRBV6-5 | CASSYSFNTEAFF | TGTGCCAGCAGTTACTCCTTTAACACTGAAGCTTTCTTT
- | - | TRBJ2-1 | TRBV28 | CASSPPTGSYNEQFF | TGTGCCAGCAGTCCTCCGACAGGCTCCTACAATGAGCAGTTCTTC
- | - | TRBJ2-3 | TRBV5-1 | CASQASYTDTQYF | TGCGCCAGCCAGGCCTCTTACACGGATACGCAGTATTTT
- | - | TRBJ2-1 | TRBV5-5 | CASSLVAGRPYNEQFF | TGTGCCAGCAGCTTGGTGGCGGGACGGCCCTACAATGAGCAGTTCTTC
- | - | TRBJ2-1 | TRBV5-1 | CASSLAGLSSYNEQFF | TGCGCCAGCAGCTTGGCAGGACTATCTTCCTACAATGAGCAGTTCTTC
- | - | TRBJ2-7 | TRBV15 | CATSRDPGPSSYEQYF | TGTGCCACCAGCAGAGATCCGGGACCCTCCTCCTACGAGCAGTACTTC
- | - | TRBJ1-2 | TRBV30 | CAWSVPVRDNYGYTF | TGTGCCTGGAGTGTACCGGTCAGGGACAACTATGGCTACACCTTC
- | - | TRBJ2-1 | TRBV18 | CASSPLYQGYNEQFF | TGTGCCAGCTCACCACTATACCAGGGGTACAATGAGCAGTTCTTC
- | once | TRBJ2-1 | TRBV4-1 | CASNQGLALTTGQFF | TGCGCCAGCAACCAAGGGCTGGCCCTAACGACCGGGCAGTTCTTC
- | - | TRBJ2-5 | TRBV5-4 | CASSPVGRRGETQYF | TGTGCCAGCAGCCCCGTAGGGCGGAGGGGGGAGACCCAGTACTTC
- | - | TRBJ1-3 | TRBV6-5 | CASSYIGRTTGNTIYF | TGTGCCAGCAGTTACATTGGCCGAACAACTGGAAACACCATATATTTT
- | - | TRBJ1-1 | TRBV15 | CATTLGSAEAFF | TGTGCCACCACACTGGGTTCCGCTGAAGCTTTCTTT
- | - | TRBJ2-1 | TRBV7-2 | CASSLEGGFPYNEQFF | TGTGCCAGCAGCTTAGAGGGGGGGTTCCCCTACAATGAGCAGTTCTTC
TRBD2 | - | TRBJ2-5 | TRBV6-5 | CASSYSLVAGDETQYF | TGTGCCAGCAGTTACTCGTTGGTAGCGGGAGACGAGACCCAGTACTTC
- | - | TRBJ2-1 | TRBV7-2 | CASSGQAAYNEQFF | TGTGCCAGCAGCGGGCAGGCAGCCTACAATGAGCAGTTCTTC
TRBD1 | - | TRBJ1-5 | TRBV15 | CATSRGTGRANQPQHF | TGTGCCACCAGCCGGGGGACAGGGAGAGCCAATCAGCCCCAGCATTTT
- | - | TRBJ1-4 | TRBV7-9 | CASSKPNEKLFF | TGTGCCAGCTCGAAGCCGAATGAAAAACTGTTTTTT
TRBD2 | once | TRBJ2-2 | TRBV5-1 | CASSLIAGGGNTGELFF | TGCGCCAGCAGCTTAATAGCGGGGGGCGGCAACACCGGGGAGCTGTTTTTT
TRBD2 | - | TRBJ2-2 | TRBV6-6 | CASTLAGTGELFF | TGTGCCAGCACCTTAGCGGGCACCGGGGAGCTGTTTTTT
- | - | TRBJ1-1 | TRBV5-4 | CASSLVANTEAFF | TGTGCCAGCAGCTTAGTAGCGAACACTGAAGCTTTCTTT
- | - | TRBJ2-5 | TRBV15 | CATSRDRVSETQYF | TGTGCCACCAGCAGAGATCGGGTTTCAGAGACCCAGTACTTC
- | - | TRBJ1-2 | TRBV11-3 | CASSFRSNSRDYGYTF | TGTGCCAGCAGCTTTCGCTCTAACTCTAGGGACTATGGCTACACCTTC
TRBD2 | - | TRBJ2-3 | TRBV5-1 | CASSLFGASGSNADTQYF | TGCGCCAGCAGCTTGTTTGGCGCTAGCGGGAGTAACGCAGATACGCAGTATTTT
- | - | TRBJ1-4 | TRBV2 | CASSMNEKLFF | TGTGCCAGCAGTATGAACGAAAAACTGTTTTTT
- | - | TRBJ2-3 | TRBV11-2 | CASSSVGGRTDTQYF | TGTGCCAGCAGCTCCGTCGGAGGGCGGACAGATACGCAGTATTTT
TRBD2 | - | TRBJ2-7 | TRBV5-6 | CASSLSGTPYEQYF | TGTGCCAGCAGCTTGAGCGGGACCCCCTACGAGCAGTACTTC
- | - | TRBJ2-3 | TRBV5-4 | CASSPRDSNTQYF | TGTGCCAGCAGCCCCCGGGACTCCAATACGCAGTATTTT
- | - | TRBJ1-4 | TRBV5-1 | CASSLEQGRSLGKLFF | TGCGCCAGCAGCTTGGAACAGGGTCGCAGTTTAGGAAAACTGTTTTTT
- | - | TRBJ2-7 | TRBV28 | CASSSHSGVTYEQYF | TGTGCCAGCAGTTCACATTCGGGGGTTACCTACGAGCAGTACTTC
TRBD1 | once | TRBJ2-7 | TRBV6-1 | CASSLDRSYEQYF | TGTGCCAGCAGTTTGGACAGGTCCTACGAGCAGTACTTC
- | - | TRBJ1-5 | TRBV6-6 | CASSDLGVQNQPQHF | TGTGCCAGCAGTGACCTCGGGGTTCAAAATCAGCCCCAGCATTTT
- | - | TRBJ2-7 | TRBV5-1 | CASSLGHEQYF | TGCGCCAGCAGCTTGGGCCACGAGCAGTACTTC
- | - | TRBJ2-7 | TRBV10-1 | CASSESGTHTYEQYF | TGCGCCAGCAGTGAGTCCGGGACTCATACCTACGAGCAGTACTTC
- | - | TRBJ2-1 | TRBV5-6 | CASSLGRVYEQFF | TGTGCCAGCAGCTTAGGCAGGGTCTATGAGCAGTTCTTC
- | - | TRBJ2-7 | TRBV28 | CASGSSLGSSYEQYF | TGTGCCAGCGGCTCATCATTGGGGTCTTCCTACGAGCAGTACTTC
- | once | TRBJ2-2 | TRBV7-7 | CASSRDEVGELFF | TGTGCCAGCAGCCGGGACGAAGTAGGGGAGCTGTTTTTT